This is a list of T cell receptor beta chains from one sample in a study of spatial heterogeneity in lung cancer. TCRdb reprocessed the 5' RACE reads via MiXCR and lists one record per CDR3 protein. This table has almost 75,000 distinct CDR3 sequences, about 14% appearing once. The sample in question was PBMCs, obtained at surgery. The origin of the receptors is a male donor with early-stage non-small cell lung cancer. The CDR3 runs from the conserved cysteine through the conserved F or W. The order of the fields is J gene, V gene, D gene, clone size, CDR3 protein, CDR3 DNA. D genes are given only for firm matches. The listing skips clone size in some rows; elsewhere it reads once, few, many or a size class.

TRBJ2-3 | TRBV5-5 | - | - | CASSLLSSESTDTQYF | TGTGCCAGCAGCTTATTGTCTAGCGAGAGCACAGATACGCAGTATTTT
TRBJ1-4 | TRBV29-1 | - | many | CSIQGGVQPEKLFF | TGCAGCATTCAAGGTGGGGTCCAACCTGAAAAACTGTTTTTT
TRBJ2-2 | TRBV12-3/TRBV12-4 | - | few | CASSKTSFTGELFF | TGTGCCAGCAGCAAGACTAGTTTTACCGGGGAGCTGTTTTTT
TRBJ2-1 | TRBV5-1 | - | - | CASSLLLASNEQFF | TGCGCCAGCAGCTTGCTACTAGCCAGCAATGAGCAGTTCTTC
TRBJ1-1 | TRBV15 | - | - | CATSRGLEQATRAFF | TGTGCCACCAGCAGAGGATTGGAACAGGCGACGCGAGCTTTCTTT
TRBJ2-7 | TRBV6-1 | TRBD2 | few | CASSPSRDGGNYEQYF | TGTGCCAGCAGTCCGAGCCGGGACGGGGGGAACTACGAGCAGTACTTC
TRBJ2-3 | TRBV7-8 | - | once | CASTDTQYF | TGTGCCAGCACAGATACGCAGTATTTT
TRBJ1-6 | TRBV9 | TRBD1 | - | CASSGRADRESSYNSPLHF | TGTGCCAGCAGCGGTAGGGCCGACAGGGAGAGCTCCTATAATTCACCCCTCCACTTT
TRBJ1-5 | TRBV12-3/TRBV12-4 | - | few | CASSANRQPQHF | TGTGCCAGCAGTGCCAACCGTCAGCCCCAGCATTTT
TRBJ2-7 | TRBV7-2 | TRBD1 | few | CASSLGQGAVIF | TGTGCCAGCAGCTTGGGACAGGGGGCGGTTATCTTC
TRBJ1-3 | TRBV29-1 | - | - | CSVEDGGNTIYF | TGCAGCGTTGAAGATGGAGGAAACACCATATATTTT
TRBJ2-2 | TRBV24-1 | - | - | CATSDRSQGGTGELFF | TGTGCCACCAGTGACCGCTCCCAGGGAGGCACCGGGGAGCTGTTTTTT
TRBJ2-1 | TRBV20-1 | - | many | CSASGSGYNEQFF | TGCAGTGCTAGCGGGAGCGGTTACAATGAGCAGTTCTTC
TRBJ1-1 | TRBV7-9 | - | few | CASSLSQGHTEAFF | TGTGCCAGCAGCTTATCACAGGGACACACTGAAGCTTTCTTT
TRBJ2-3 | TRBV18 | - | few | CASSPNGWDTQYF | TGTGCCAGCTCACCAAACGGATGGGATACGCAGTATTTT
TRBJ1-5 | TRBV12-3/TRBV12-4 | TRBD1 | few | CASRSTGNQPQHF | TGTGCCAGCAGATCGACAGGGAATCAGCCCCAGCATTTT
TRBJ2-7 | TRBV19 | - | - | CASSIELGYPKQYF | TGTGCCAGTAGTATAGAACTGGGCTATCCTAAACAGTACTTC
TRBJ1-5 | TRBV12-3/TRBV12-4 | - | few | CASKRDVQPQHF | TGTGCCAGCAAAAGGGACGTTCAGCCCCAGCATTTT
TRBJ1-1 | TRBV7-6 | - | - | CASSLVGQKNTEALF | TGTGCCAGCAGCTTAGTCGGGCAGAAGAACACTGAAGCTCTCTTT
TRBJ2-7 | TRBV4-1 | TRBD1 | - | CASSQDFPGDSSYEQYF | TGCGCCAGCAGCCAAGATTTCCCAGGGGACAGCTCCTACGAGCAGTACTTC
TRBJ2-7 | TRBV3-1 | - | many | CASSIRGDYEQYF | TGTGCCAGCAGCATTAGAGGGGATTACGAGCAGTACTTC
TRBJ2-5 | TRBV18 | - | few | CASSPQGQETQYF | TGTGCCAGCTCACCACAGGGCCAGGAGACCCAGTACTTC
TRBJ1-2 | TRBV27 | TRBD1 | few | CASSLDRATPNYGYTF | TGTGCCAGCAGCCTCGACAGGGCGACCCCTAACTATGGCTACACCTTC
TRBJ1-3 | TRBV20-1 | - | once | CSARQRGNTIYF | TGCAGTGCTAGGCAAAGGGGAAACACCATATATTTT
TRBJ1-1 | TRBV6-5 | - | - | CASRLSGLMNTEAFF | TGTGCCAGCAGACTGTCGGGACTCATGAACACTGAAGCTTTCTTT
TRBJ1-1 | TRBV5-4 | - | many | CASSLGQQTAFF | TGTGCCAGCAGCTTGGGACAGCAGACAGCTTTCTTT
TRBJ2-3 | TRBV4-1 | - | - | CASSQVPVKSRLTDTQYF | TGCGCCAGCAGCCAAGTTCCGGTAAAGAGCAGACTCACAGATACGCAGTATTTT
TRBJ1-1 | TRBV9 | - | many | CASSVGTEKAFF | TGTGCCAGCAGCGTAGGTACGGAAAAAGCTTTCTTT
TRBJ2-1 | TRBV15 | TRBD2 | - | CATSSRTSGRQDEQFF | TGTGCCACCAGCAGCAGAACTAGCGGGAGGCAGGATGAGCAGTTCTTC
TRBJ2-3 | TRBV7-8 | TRBD1 | many | CASSSAGQATDTQYF | TGTGCCAGCAGCTCCGCTGGACAGGCCACAGATACGCAGTATTTT
TRBJ1-6 | TRBV7-2 | - | - | CASSFRAGSSPLHF | TGTGCCAGCAGCTTTAGGGCAGGGAGTTCACCCCTCCACTTT
TRBJ1-1 | TRBV29-1 | - | many | CSAAEGTNTEAFF | TGCAGCGCCGCAGAGGGGACGAACACTGAAGCTTTCTTT
TRBJ2-3 | TRBV7-9 | TRBD1 | few | CASSIQGLADTQYF | TGTGCCAGCAGCATACAGGGGTTGGCAGATACGCAGTATTTT